One sample yielded the 7 T cell receptor beta chains listed below, sequenced in a study of sequential checkpoint blockade in melanoma. This table comes from immunoSEQ multiplex PCR, and its TCRdb copy is limited to in-frame clones, with some not included. Of under 15,000 clones listed, roughly 25% are singletons. Regarding treatment: randomized to nivolumab then ipilimumab (arm A) or the reverse (arm B). The specimen comprised tumor tissue (inferred from file names), sampled from a patient given nivolumab and ipilimumab in sequence. All receptors derive from a human donor with melanoma.

V gene TRBV19 combines with J gene TRBJ1-1; D remains unclear. V was clipped by 8 bases and J by 1 base, with 11 bases between them. CDR1 LNHDA and CDR2 SQIVND come from the germline V gene (reference sequence). The CDR3 extends over 13 amino acids. The CDR3 loop is CASAADGNTEAFF. The DNA for the CDR3 is TGTGCCAGTGCCGCTGACGGGAACACTGAAGCTTTCTTT.

In this sample, this clone turned up a few times. The chain combines TRBV10-2 with TRBJ2-1; the D is unclear. Per germline, CDR1 WSHSY and CDR2 SAAADI. V was clipped by 4 bases and J by 4 bases, with 8 bases between them. The CDR3 is 13 amino acids. CDR3 sequence reads: CASSANTYNEQFF. In nucleotides, the CDR3 is TGCGCCAGCAGTGCTAACACATACAATGAGCAGTTCTTC.

The rearrangement links TRBV25-1 to TRBJ1-3, with D possibly matching TRBD1 (5 bases). CDR3 length: 15 amino acids. Germline CDR1 is MGHDK and CDR2 is SYGVNS. V was pared by 3 bases and J by 2 bases, with 11 bases between. DNA for the CDR3: TGTGCCAGCAGTGATTACAGGTTTCCTGGAAACACCATATATTTT. Translated, it gives CASSDYRFPGNTIYF.

This chain links TRBV6-7 with TRBJ1-4; D may be TRBD1 (6 bases). TRBV6-7 is an ORF for which the function is uncertain. Trimming removed 2 bases at V and 5 bases at J, with 12 bases between. The CDR3 spans 15 residues. In nucleotides, the CDR3 is TGTGCCAGCAGTTACCTGGGACAACTAAATGAAAAACTGTTTTTT. It codes for CASSYLGQLNEKLFF.

This rearrangement joins TRBV6-8 to TRBJ2-5; D is possibly TRBD2 (6 bases). Trimming cost V 6 bases and J 5 bases, with 13 bases left between them. This CDR3 contains 13 residues. Germline CDR1 MNHGY, CDR2 SAAAGT. The CDR3 region has the DNA TGTGCCAGCAGGGGGACTGAGGGGGAGACCCAGTACTTC. Translation gives CASRGTEGETQYF.

This clone was detected a few times. This chain links TRBV11-3 with TRBJ2-5; D is possibly TRBD2 (5 bases). CDR3 length: 15 residues. Germline V lookup: CDR1 SGHNT, CDR2 YENEEA. V lost 1 base, J lost 2 bases, and 11 bases lay in between. The CDR3 coding sequence is TGTGCCAGCAGCTTAGGGAGTAGCGCACAAGAGACCCAGTACTTC. This codes for CASSLGSSAQETQYF.

The CDR3 is CASSAMGAGNTIYF. The DNA of the CDR3 is TGTGCCAGCAGCGCCATGGGGGCTGGAAACACCATATATTTT. V and J are TRBV7-6 and TRBJ1-3, with a tentative D call TRBD1 (5 bases). With 5 bases removed from V and 2 bases from J, the gap between germline ends came to 10 bases. The CDR3 consists of 14 residues. Germline V CDR1 and CDR2: SGHVS, FNYEAQ.